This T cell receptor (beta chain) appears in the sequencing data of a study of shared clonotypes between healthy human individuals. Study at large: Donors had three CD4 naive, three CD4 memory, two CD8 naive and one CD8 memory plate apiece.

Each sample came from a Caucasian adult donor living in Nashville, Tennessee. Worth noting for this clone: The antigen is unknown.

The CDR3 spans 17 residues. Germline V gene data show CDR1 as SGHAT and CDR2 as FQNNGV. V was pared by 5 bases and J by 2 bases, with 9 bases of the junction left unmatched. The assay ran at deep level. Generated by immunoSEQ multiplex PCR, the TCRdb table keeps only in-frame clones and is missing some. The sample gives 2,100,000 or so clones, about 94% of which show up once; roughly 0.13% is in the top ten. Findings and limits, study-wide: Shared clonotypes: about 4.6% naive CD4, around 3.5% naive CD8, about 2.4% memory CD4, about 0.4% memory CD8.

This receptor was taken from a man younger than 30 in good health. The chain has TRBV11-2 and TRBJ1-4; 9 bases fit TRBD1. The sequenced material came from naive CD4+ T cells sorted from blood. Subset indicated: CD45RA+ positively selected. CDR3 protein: CASSATGTGLTNEKLFF. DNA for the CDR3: TGTGCCAGCAGCGCAACCGGGACAGGGTTGACTAATGAAAAACTGTTTTTT.